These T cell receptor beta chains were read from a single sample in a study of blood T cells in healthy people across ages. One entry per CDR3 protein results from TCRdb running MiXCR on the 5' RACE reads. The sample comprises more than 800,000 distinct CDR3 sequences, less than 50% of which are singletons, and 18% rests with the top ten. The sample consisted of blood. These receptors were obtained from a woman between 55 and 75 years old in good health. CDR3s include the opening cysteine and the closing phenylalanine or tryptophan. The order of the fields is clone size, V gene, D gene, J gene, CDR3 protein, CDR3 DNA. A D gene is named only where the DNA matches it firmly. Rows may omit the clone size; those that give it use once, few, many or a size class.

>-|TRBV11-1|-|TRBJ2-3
CASSLAVQSTDTQYF
TGTGCCAGCAGCTTAGCGGTCCAGAGCACAGATACGCAGTATTTT
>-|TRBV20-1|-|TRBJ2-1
CSARGPGGYNEQFF
TGCAGTGCTAGAGGCCCCGGGGGCTACAATGAGCAGTTCTTC
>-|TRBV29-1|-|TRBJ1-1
CSVETRAGTEAFF
TGCAGCGTTGAAACCCGAGCGGGGACTGAAGCTTTCTTT
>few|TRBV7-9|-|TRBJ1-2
CASSLLRGPYGYTF
TGTGCCAGCAGCTTACTGCGGGGGCCCTATGGCTACACCTTC
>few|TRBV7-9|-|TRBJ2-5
CASSFLGNKETQYF
TGTGCCAGCAGCTTTCTCGGGAACAAAGAGACCCAGTACTTC
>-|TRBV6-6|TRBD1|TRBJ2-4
CASSPGTGFIQYF
TGTGCCAGCAGTCCCGGGACAGGGTTCATTCAGTACTTC
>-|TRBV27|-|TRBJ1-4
CASSLQGVGTNEKLFF
TGTGCCAGCAGTCTCCAGGGAGTAGGGACTAATGAAAAACTGTTTTTT
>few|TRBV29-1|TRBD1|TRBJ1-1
CSVVDRVTFASTEAFF
TGCAGCGTTGTAGACAGGGTCACGTTTGCGTCCACTGAAGCTTTCTTT
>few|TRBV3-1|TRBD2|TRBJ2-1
CASSPLAGDGNEQFF
TGTGCCAGCAGCCCACTAGCGGGAGACGGGAATGAGCAGTTCTTC
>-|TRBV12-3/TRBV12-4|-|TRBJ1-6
CASSLGPRVSPLHF
TGTGCCAGCAGTTTGGGCCCCCGGGTTTCACCCCTCCACTTT
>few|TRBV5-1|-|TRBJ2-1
CASREGVSSYNEQFF
TGCGCCAGCAGGGAGGGAGTGAGCTCCTACAATGAGCAGTTCTTC